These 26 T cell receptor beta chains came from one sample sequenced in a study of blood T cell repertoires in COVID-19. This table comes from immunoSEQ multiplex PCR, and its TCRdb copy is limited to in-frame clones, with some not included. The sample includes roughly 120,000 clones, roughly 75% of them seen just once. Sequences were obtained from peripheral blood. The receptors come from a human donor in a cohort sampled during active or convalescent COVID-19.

CDR3 loop: CASSPGTVVSGNTIYF. The CDR3 DNA is TGCGCCAGCAGCCCGGGGACAGTGGTGTCTGGAAACACCATATATTTT. The chain recombines TRBV5-1 with TRBJ1-3; 7 bases line up with TRBD1. In germline, CDR1 is SGHRS, CDR2 YFSETQ. This CDR3 region has 16 residues. V lost 4 bases to trimming and J lost 1 base; unmatched junction nucleotides: 8.

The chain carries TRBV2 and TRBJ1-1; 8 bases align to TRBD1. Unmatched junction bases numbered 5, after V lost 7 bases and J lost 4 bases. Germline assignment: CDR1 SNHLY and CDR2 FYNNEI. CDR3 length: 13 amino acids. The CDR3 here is CASTRQGLTEAFF. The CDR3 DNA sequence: TGTGCCAGCACTCGACAGGGGCTCACTGAAGCTTTCTTT.

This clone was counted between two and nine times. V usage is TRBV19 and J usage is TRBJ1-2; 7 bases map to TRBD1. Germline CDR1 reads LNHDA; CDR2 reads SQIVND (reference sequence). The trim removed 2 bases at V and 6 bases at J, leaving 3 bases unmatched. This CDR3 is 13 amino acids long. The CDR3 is CASSILDRDGYTF. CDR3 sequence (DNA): TGTGCCAGTAGTATACTAGACAGGGATGGCTACACCTTC. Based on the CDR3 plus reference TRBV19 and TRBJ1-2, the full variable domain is DGGITQSPKYLFRKEGQNVTLSCEQNLNHDAMYWYRQDPGQGLRLIYYSQIVNDFQKGDIAEGYSVSREKKESFPLTVTSAQKNPTAFYLCASSILDRDGYTFGSGTRLTVV.

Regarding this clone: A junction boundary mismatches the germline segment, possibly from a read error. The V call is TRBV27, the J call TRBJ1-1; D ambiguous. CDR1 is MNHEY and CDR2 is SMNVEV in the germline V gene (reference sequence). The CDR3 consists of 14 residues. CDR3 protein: CASSISGLRGGAFF. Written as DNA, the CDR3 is TGTGCCAGCAGTATATCGGGCCTCCGAGGAGGAGCTTTCTTT.

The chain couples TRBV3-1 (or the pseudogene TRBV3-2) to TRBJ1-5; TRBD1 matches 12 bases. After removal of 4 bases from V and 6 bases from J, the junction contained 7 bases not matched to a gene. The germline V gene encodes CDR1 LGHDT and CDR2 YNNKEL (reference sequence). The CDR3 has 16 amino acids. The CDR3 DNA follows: TGTGCCAGCAGCCGAGGGACAGGGGGCGCGGGTCAGCCCCAGCATTTT. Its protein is CASSRGTGGAGQPQHF.

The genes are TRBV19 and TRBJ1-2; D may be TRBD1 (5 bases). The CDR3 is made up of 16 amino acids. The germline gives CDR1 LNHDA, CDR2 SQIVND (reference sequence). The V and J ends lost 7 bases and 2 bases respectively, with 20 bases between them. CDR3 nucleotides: TGTGCCAGTACCGGCTACTCAGGGATCGGCAACTATGGCTACACCTTC. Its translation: CASTGYSGIGNYGYTF.

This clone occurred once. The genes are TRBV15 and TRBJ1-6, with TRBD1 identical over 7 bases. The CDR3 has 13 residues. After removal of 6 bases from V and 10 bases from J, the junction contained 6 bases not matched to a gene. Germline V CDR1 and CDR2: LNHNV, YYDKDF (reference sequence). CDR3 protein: CATSTGDRSPLHF. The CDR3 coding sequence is TGTGCCACCAGTACAGGGGATAGGTCACCCCTCCACTTT.

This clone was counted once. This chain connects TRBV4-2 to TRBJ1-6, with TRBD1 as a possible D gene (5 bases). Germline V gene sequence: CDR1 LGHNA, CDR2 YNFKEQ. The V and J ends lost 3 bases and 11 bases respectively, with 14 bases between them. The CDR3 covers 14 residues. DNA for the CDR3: TGTGCCAGCAGCCAGGGGGGGACGTTGACACCCCTCCACTTT. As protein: CASSQGGTLTPLHF.

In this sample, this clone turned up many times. Here the CDR3 reads CASSRDRGFYSPLHF. The CDR3 DNA is TGTGCCAGTAGCCGGGACAGGGGATTCTATTCACCCCTCCACTTT. The chain carries TRBV19 and TRBJ1-6; 10 nucleotides agree with TRBD1. The CDR3 runs 15 residues. Looked up from germline, CDR1 is LNHDA and CDR2 is SQIVND (reference sequence). The junction had 7 bases not matched to a gene; V was cut back by 6 bases and J by 8 bases. The full variable domain, completed using reference TRBV19 and TRBJ1-6, is DGGITQSPKYLFRKEGQNVTLSCEQNLNHDAMYWYRQDPGQGLRLIYYSQIVNDFQKGDIAEGYSVSREKKESFPLTVTSAQKNPTAFYLCASSRDRGFYSPLHFGNGTRLTVT.

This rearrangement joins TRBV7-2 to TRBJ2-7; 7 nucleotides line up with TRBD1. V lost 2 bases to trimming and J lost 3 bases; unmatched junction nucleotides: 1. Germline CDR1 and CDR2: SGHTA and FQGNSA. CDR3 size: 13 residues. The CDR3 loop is CASSLNRGYEQYF. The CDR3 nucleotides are TGTGCCAGCAGCTTAAACAGGGGCTACGAGCAGTACTTC.

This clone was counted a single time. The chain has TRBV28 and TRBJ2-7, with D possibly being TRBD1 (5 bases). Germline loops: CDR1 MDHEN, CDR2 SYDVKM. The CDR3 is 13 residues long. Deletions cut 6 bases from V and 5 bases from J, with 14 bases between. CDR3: CASRTGRKNEQYF. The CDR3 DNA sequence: TGTGCCAGCAGAACAGGCAGGAAAAACGAGCAGTACTTC.

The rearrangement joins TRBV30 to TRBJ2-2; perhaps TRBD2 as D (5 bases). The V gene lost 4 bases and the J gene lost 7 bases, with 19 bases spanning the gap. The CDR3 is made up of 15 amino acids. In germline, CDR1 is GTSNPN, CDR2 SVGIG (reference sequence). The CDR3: CAWISLRSGGGELFF. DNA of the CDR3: TGTGCCTGGATATCATTGAGGTCCGGAGGCGGGGAGCTGTTTTTT.

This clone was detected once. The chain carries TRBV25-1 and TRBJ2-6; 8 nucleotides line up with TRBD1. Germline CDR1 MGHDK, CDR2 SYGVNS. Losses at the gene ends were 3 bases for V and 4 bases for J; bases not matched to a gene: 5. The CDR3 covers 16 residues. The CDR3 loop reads CASSDWTGWGANVLTF. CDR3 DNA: TGTGCCAGCAGTGACTGGACAGGGTGGGGGGCCAACGTCCTGACTTTC.

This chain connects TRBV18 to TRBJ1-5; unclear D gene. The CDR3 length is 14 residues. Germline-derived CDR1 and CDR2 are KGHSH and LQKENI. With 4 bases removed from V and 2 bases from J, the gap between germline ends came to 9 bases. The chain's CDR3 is CASSLGLGNQPQHF. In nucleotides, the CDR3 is TGTGCCAGCTCACTCGGACTCGGCAATCAGCCCCAGCATTTT. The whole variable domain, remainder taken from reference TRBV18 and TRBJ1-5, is NAGVMQNPRHLVRRRGQEARLRCSPMKGHSHVYWYRQLPEEGLKFMVYLQKENIIDESGMPKERFSAEFPKEGPSILRIQQVVRGDSAAYFCASSLGLGNQPQHFGDGTRLSIL.

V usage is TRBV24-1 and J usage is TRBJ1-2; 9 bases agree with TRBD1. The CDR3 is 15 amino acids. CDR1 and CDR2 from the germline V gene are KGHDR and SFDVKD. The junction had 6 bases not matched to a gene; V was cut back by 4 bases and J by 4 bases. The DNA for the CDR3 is TGTGCCACCAGTGAACCGGGACAGGGACTCTATGGCTACACCTTC. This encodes CATSEPGQGLYGYTF.

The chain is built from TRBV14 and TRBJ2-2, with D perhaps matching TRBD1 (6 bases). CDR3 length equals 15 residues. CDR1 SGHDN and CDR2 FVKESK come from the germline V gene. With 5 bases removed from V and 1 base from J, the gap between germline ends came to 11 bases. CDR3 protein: CASSKQGLNTGELFF. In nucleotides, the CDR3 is TGTGCCAGCAGCAAACAGGGTTTGAACACCGGGGAGCTGTTTTTT.

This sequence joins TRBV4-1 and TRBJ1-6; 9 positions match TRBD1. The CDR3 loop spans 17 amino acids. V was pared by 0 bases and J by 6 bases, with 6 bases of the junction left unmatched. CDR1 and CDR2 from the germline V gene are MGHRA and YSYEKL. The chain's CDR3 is CASSQESLTGGNSPLHF. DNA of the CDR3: TGCGCCAGCAGCCAAGAATCGCTGACAGGGGGTAATTCACCCCTCCACTTT.

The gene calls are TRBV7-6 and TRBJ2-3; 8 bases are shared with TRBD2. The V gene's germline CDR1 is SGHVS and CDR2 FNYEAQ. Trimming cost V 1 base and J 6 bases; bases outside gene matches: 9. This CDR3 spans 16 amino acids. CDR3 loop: CASSLVGGLATDTQYF. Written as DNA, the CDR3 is TGTGCCAGCAGCTTAGTCGGCGGACTAGCAACCGATACGCAGTATTTT.

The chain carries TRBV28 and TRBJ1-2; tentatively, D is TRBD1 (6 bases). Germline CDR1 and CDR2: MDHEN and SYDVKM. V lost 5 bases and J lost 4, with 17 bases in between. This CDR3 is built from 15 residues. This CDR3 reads CASSPWQGIIYGYTF. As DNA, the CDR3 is TGTGCCAGCAGTCCCTGGCAGGGGATTATCTATGGCTACACCTTC.

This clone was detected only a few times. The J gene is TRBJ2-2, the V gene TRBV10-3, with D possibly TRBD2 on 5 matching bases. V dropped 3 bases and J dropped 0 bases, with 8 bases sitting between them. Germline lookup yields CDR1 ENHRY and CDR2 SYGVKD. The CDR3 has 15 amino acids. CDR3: CAISDEGSNTGELFF. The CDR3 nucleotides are TGTGCCATCAGTGACGAGGGATCGAACACCGGGGAGCTGTTTTTT.

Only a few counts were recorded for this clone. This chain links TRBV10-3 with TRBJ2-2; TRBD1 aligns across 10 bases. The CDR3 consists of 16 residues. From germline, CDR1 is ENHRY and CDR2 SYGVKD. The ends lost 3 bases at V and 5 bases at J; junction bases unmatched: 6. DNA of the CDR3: TGTGCCATCAGTGATGGGGGACAGGGGCTAACCGGGGAGCTGTTTTTT. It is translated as CAISDGGQGLTGELFF.

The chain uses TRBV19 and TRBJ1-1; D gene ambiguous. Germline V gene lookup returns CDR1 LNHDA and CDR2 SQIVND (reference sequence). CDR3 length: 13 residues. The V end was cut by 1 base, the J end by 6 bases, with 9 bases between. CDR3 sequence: CASSIAWAAEAFF. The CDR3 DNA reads TGTGCCAGTAGTATAGCTTGGGCCGCTGAAGCTTTCTTT.

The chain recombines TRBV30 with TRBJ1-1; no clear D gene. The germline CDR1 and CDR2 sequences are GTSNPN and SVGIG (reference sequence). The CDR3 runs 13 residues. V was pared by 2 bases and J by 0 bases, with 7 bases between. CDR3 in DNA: TGTGCCTGGAGTCAAACAGTGAACACTGAAGCTTTCTTT. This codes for CAWSQTVNTEAFF.

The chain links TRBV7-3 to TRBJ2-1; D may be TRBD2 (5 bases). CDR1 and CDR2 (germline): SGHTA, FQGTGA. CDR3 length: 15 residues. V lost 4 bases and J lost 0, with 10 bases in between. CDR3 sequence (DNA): TGTGCCAGCAGCTACGGGATGAGCTCCTACAATGAGCAGTTCTTC. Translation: CASSYGMSSYNEQFF.

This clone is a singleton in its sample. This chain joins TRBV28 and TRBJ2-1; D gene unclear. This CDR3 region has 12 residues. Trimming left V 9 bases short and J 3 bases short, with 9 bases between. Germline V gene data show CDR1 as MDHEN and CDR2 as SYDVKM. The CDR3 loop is CASQSSYNEQFF. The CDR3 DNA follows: TGTGCCAGTCAATCCAGCTACAATGAGCAGTTCTTC.

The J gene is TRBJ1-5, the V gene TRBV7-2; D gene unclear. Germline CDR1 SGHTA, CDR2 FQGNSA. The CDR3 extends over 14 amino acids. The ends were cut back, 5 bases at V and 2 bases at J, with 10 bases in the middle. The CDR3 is CASSPTIGNQPQHF. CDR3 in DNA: TGTGCCAGCAGCCCAACGATAGGCAATCAGCCCCAGCATTTT.